The clone carrying this TCR beta chain was detected a few times. V was cut by 6 bases and J by 6 bases, with 14 bases left in between. The CDR3 covers 14 residues. This specimen belongs to a study of T cells after yellow fever vaccination. A universal primer site and UMIs were added as TCR cDNA was made by 5'RACE template switching. TCRdb ran MiXCR on the 5' RACE reads and lists one entry per CDR3 protein. The profile covers approximately 160,000 distinct CDR3 sequences, with around 8.5% appearing a single time and roughly a third taken by the ten largest. The sample in question was CD8+ T cells sorted from PBMCs, obtained 45 days after the yellow fever booster vaccination. This clonotype was sampled from a man aged 18 to 29 who received the YFV17D yellow fever vaccine. The chain combines TRBV12-3 or TRBV12-4 with TRBJ2-2; D may correspond to TRBD1 or TRBD2 (6 bases each). Here the CDR3 DNA reads TGTGCCAGCAGAGAGGGGGGTGGCGCCGGGGAGCTGTTTTTT. Amino acids: CASREGGGAGELFF.